This paragraph covers one T cell receptor beta chain sequence. Sequenced by immunoSEQ multiplex PCR; TCRdb stores in-frame clones only, minus some. The sample contains fewer than 350,000 clones, around 90% of which appear only once. This CDR3 has 13 residues. The germline gives CDR1 SQVTM, CDR2 ANQGSEA. V gave up 1 base and J gave up 2 bases, with 8 bases separating them. This record belongs to a study of blood T cell repertoires in COVID-19. Participants spanned ages about 18 to 95 years and resided in about 24 US areas. This sequence joins TRBV29-1 and TRBJ2-5; D gene unclear. The clonotype comes from a woman younger than 45 who had recovered from COVID-19. Sequencing was performed on PBMCs or T cells enriched from blood (not recorded which). CDR3 nucleotide sequence: TGCAGCGTTGAAGGACTGCCACAAGAGACCCAGTACTTC. Translating gives CSVEGLPQETQYF.